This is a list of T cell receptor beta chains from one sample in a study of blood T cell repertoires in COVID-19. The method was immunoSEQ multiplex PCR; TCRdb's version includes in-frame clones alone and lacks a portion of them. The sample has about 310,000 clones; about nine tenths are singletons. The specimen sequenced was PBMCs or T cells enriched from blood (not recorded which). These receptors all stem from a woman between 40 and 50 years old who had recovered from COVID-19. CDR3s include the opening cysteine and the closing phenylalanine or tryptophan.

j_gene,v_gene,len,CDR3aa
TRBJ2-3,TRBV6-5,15,CASARRGSGTDTQYF
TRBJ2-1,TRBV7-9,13,CASSSIAGHEQFF
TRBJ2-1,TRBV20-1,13,CSASKPAGNEQFF
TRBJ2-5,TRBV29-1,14,CSVEAPDREETQYF
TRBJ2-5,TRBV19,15,CASSMGLAYQETQYF
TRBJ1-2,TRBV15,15,CATSRGPELTGGYTF
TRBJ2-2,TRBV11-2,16,CASSLVWDISSGELFF
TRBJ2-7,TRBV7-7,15,CASSLEPPITYEQYF
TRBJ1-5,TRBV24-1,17,CATSDGGVTGDNQPQHF
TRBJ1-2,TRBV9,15,CASSVAAGDSFGYTF
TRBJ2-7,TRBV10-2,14,CASSEFGGTYEQYF
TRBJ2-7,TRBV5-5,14,CASSLVDSPYEQYF
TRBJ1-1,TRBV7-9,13,CASSFWQNTEAFF
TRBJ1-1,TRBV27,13,CASTKFGDSQAFF
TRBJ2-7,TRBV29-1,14,CSVVPDWRTYEQYF
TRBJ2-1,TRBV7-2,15,CASSLARGSYNEQFF
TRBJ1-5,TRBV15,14,CATSGQGWGEPQHF
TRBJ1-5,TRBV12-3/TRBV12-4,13,CASSLRGNQPQHF
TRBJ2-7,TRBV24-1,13,CATGPSTSYEQYF
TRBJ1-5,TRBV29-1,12,CSVGQGDQPQHF
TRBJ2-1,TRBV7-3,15,CASSLSSGRGNEQFF
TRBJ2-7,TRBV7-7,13,CASSLGQGGEQYF
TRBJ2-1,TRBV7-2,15,CASSTRLAGVDEQFF
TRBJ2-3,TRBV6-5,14,CASSSTGGRDTQYF
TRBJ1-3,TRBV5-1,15,CASSFRGGEGDTIYF
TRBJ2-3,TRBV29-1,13,CSVTDSRTDTQYF
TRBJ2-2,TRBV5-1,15,CASSARGGGTGELFF
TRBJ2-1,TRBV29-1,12,CSVGQGLGEQFF
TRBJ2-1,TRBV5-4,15,CASSLDRGTYNEQFF
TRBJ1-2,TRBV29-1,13,CSVEEIGGYGYTF
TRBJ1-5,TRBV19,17,CASSTHDRGVDNQPQHF
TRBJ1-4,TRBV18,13,CASSAGHNEKLFF
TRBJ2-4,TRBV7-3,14,CASSFGLAGDIQYF
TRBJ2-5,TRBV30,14,CAWSPGGSQETQYF
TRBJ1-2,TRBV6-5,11,CASRTGTDYTF
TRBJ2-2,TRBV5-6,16,CASSLVQGMNTGELFF
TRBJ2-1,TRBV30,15,CAWRPGLALVDEQFF
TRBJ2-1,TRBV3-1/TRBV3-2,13,CASTGSSYNEQFF
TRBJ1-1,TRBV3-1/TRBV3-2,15,CASSLGQGRDTEAFF
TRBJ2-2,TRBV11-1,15,CASRSTSEYTGELFF
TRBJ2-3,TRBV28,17,CASTTRTSGGSTDTQYF
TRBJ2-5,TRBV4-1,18,CASSQDPGGTGPQETQYF
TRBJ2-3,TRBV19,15,CASSTRLADTDTQYF
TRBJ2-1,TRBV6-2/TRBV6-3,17,CASSYSSSGTSDNEQFF
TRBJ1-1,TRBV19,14,CASSITGLNTEAFF
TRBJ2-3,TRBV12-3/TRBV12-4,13,CASSSPFRDTQYF
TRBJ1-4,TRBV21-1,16,CASSFSNRQGNEKLFF
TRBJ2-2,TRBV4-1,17,CASSQEPSDRNTGELFF
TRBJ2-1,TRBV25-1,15,CASSEAGQGRDEQFF
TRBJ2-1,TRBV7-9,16,CASSLGSGTKNNEQFF
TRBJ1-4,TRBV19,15,CASSATGVEDEKLFF
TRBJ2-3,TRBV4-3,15,CASSQDGLATDTQYF
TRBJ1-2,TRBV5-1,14,CASSLQEGAPGYTF
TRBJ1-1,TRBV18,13,CASSILPGTEAFF
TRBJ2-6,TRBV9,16,CASSVQGVTGANVLTF
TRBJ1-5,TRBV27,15,CASSSRPGGNQPQHF
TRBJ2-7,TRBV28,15,CASNPRTDWDYEQYF
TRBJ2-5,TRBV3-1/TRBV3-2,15,CASSQAGAVQETQYF
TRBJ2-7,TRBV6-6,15,CASSRGTGGSNEQYF